Listed here are 30 T cell receptor beta chains from one sample, sequenced in a study of cytomegalovirus exposure and HLA in healthy donors. 60 Vbeta and 13 Jbeta primers were used in PCR. Profiled with immunoSEQ multiplex PCR; TCRdb holds only in-frame clones, not every one. The sample holds approximately 220,000 clones, roughly 80% seen once. The sample consisted of PBMCs. The receptors here all came from a girl between 2 and 10 years old in good health and CMV-seronegative.

Of note for this clone: The identical CDR3 is also encoded by other nucleotide sequences in the sample. The genes are TRBV6-5 and TRBJ1-1; D remains unclear. Germline CDR1 is MNHEY and CDR2 is SVGAGI. Trimming took 0 bases from V and 9 from J, leaving 8 bases between them. This CDR3 is 12 amino acids long. The DNA for the CDR3 is TGTGCCAGCAGTTACTCAGCGGGGAAAGCTTTCTTT. Protein: CASSYSAGKAFF.

This clone was recorded once. The gene calls are TRBV6-5 and TRBJ1-5; 8 bases agree with TRBD1. The germline V gene has CDR1 MNHEY and CDR2 SVGAGI. The CDR3 covers 13 residues. The ends lost 4 bases at V and 5 bases at J; junction bases unmatched: 1. CDR3 region: CASSLDRDQPQHF. The CDR3 nucleotides are TGTGCCAGCAGTTTGGACAGGGATCAGCCCCAGCATTTT.

The sample holds a few counts of this clone. This rearrangement joins TRBV6-5 to TRBJ1-1; possibly TRBD1 for D (6 bases). Trimming removed 7 bases from V and 0 bases from J, with 9 bases in between. Germline V CDR1 and CDR2: MNHEY, SVGAGI. The CDR3 is made up of 13 amino acids. The CDR3 protein is CASTAGVNTEAFF. The CDR3 DNA is TGTGCCAGCACTGCAGGGGTGAACACTGAAGCTTTCTTT.

The chain combines TRBV5-1 with TRBJ2-2; 10 bases map to TRBD2. With V trimmed by 0 bases and J by 6 bases, 5 bases remained unmatched. The germline V gene encodes CDR1 SGHRS and CDR2 YFSETQ. The CDR3 spans 16 residues. This CDR3 is CASSLVASGSPGELFF. DNA of the CDR3: TGCGCCAGCAGCTTGGTGGCTAGCGGGAGCCCCGGGGAGCTGTTTTTT.

The rearrangement joins TRBV30 to TRBJ1-5; no clear D. Germline CDR1 GTSNPN, CDR2 SVGIG (reference sequence). The CDR3 is 15 amino acids. Trimming removed 4 bases from V and 6 bases from J, with 19 bases in between. The CDR3 sequence is CAWMFSGAPGQPQHF. In DNA form, the CDR3 reads TGTGCCTGGATGTTCTCCGGAGCCCCCGGTCAGCCCCAGCATTTT. The full variable domain, completed using reference TRBV30 and TRBJ1-5, is SQTIHQWPATLVQPVGSPLSLECTVEGTSNPNLYWYRQAAGRGLQLLFYSVGIGQISSEVPQNLSASRPQDRQFILSSKKLLLSDSGFYLCAWMFSGAPGQPQHFGDGTRLSIL.

In regard to this clone: This same CDR3 is encoded by further DNA sequences in the sample. The gene calls are TRBV7-9 and TRBJ1-2, with a tentative D call TRBD1 (5 bases). Trimming took 1 base from V and 2 from J, leaving 8 bases between them. Germline V CDR1 and CDR2: SEHNR, FQNEAQ (reference sequence). The CDR3 covers 14 residues. CDR3 sequence reads: CASSLGAGNYGYTF. CDR3 nucleotide sequence: TGTGCCAGCAGCTTAGGTGCAGGGAACTATGGCTACACCTTC.

This chain links TRBV7-8 with TRBJ1-5; 12 bases line up with TRBD1. With V trimmed by 5 bases and J by 1 base, 6 bases remained unmatched. The CDR3 contains 17 residues. Germline values: CDR1 SGHVS, CDR2 FQNEAQ. CDR3 DNA: TGTGCCAGCAGCACGGGACAGGGGGCAAGAAGCAATCAGCCCCAGCATTTT. This sequence encodes CASSTGQGARSNQPQHF.

This clone was seen just once. The rearrangement joins TRBV27 to TRBJ1-5; weak D call: TRBD1 (5 bases). V was trimmed by 3 bases and J by 3 bases, leaving 15 bases between them. This CDR3 contains 16 residues. From germline, CDR1 is MNHEY and CDR2 SMNVEV (reference sequence). CDR3: CASSFELTGSNQPQHF. The CDR3 DNA sequence: TGTGCCAGCAGTTTCGAGTTAACAGGTTCCAATCAGCCCCAGCATTTT.

The V and J genes are TRBV6-5 and TRBJ1-1; unclear D gene. The CDR3 has 12 amino acids. Germline V gene data show CDR1 as MNHEY and CDR2 as SVGAGI. V was pared by 9 bases and J by 3 bases, with 11 bases between. The CDR3 loop is CASGRRDTEAFF. CDR3 DNA sequence: TGTGCCAGTGGTAGGAGGGACACTGAAGCTTTCTTT.

The chain combines TRBV6-5 with TRBJ1-5; D is unresolved. CDR3 length equals 14 residues. With 6 bases removed from V and 0 bases from J, the gap between germline ends came to 9 bases. From germline, CDR1 is MNHEY and CDR2 SVGAGI. CDR3 residues: CASSESGSNQPQHF. The CDR3 DNA follows: TGTGCCAGCAGCGAGTCAGGTAGCAATCAGCCCCAGCATTTT.

V is TRBV5-6 and J is TRBJ2-1; perhaps TRBD1 as D (6 bases). Trimming cost V 4 bases and J 3 bases, with 17 bases left between them. This CDR3 is built from 16 residues. Germline CDR1 and CDR2: SGHDT and YYEEEE. The CDR3 here is CASSRDETGIYNEQFF. The CDR3 nucleotides are TGTGCCAGCAGCCGAGATGAGACAGGTATCTACAATGAGCAGTTCTTC.

As regards this clone: A junction boundary mismatches the germline segment, possibly from a read error. This chain links TRBV20-1 with TRBJ2-1; D ambiguous. CDR3 length equals 11 residues. The germline gives CDR1 DFQATT, CDR2 SNEGSKA (reference sequence). The CDR3 region is CSARAGPPPVF. The DNA for the CDR3 is TGCAGTGCTAGAGCAGGTCCTCCACCAGTCTTC.

The chain is built from TRBV25-1 and TRBJ2-1; no reliable D call. CDR1 MGHDK and CDR2 SYGVNS come from the germline V gene. Between the trimmed V and J ends, which lost 2 bases and 5 bases, there was a span of 13 bases. CDR3 length equals 15 residues. DNA of the CDR3: TGTGCCAGCAGTGAAGAAGCGAGCGTGCACAATGAGCAGTTCTTC. Its protein product is CASSEEASVHNEQFF. Full variable domain (remainder filled in from reference TRBV25-1 and TRBJ2-1): EADIYQTPRYLVIGTGKKITLECSQTMGHDKMYWYQQDPGMELHLIHYSYGVNSTEKGDLSSESTVSRIRTEHFPLTLESARPSHTSQYLCASSEEASVHNEQFFGPGTRLTVL.

This clone was detected only once. The J gene is TRBJ1-1, the V gene TRBV28, with D perhaps TRBD1 (5 bases). This CDR3 is built from 17 residues. From germline, CDR1 is MDHEN and CDR2 SYDVKM. V was cut by 8 bases and J by 1 base, with 23 bases left in between. CDR3 in DNA: TGTGCCAGCGGGTTAGGGGAGGCGTCTGTCCCGAACACTGAAGCTTTCTTT. This encodes CASGLGEASVPNTEAFF.

CDR3 nucleotides: TGCAGCGTTCACGGAGCAGATACGCAGTATTTT. Its translation is CSVHGADTQYF. The chain employs TRBV29-1 and TRBJ2-3, with unresolved D. CDR1 and CDR2 from the germline V gene are SQVTM and ANQGSEA. The V end lost 5 bases, the J end lost 4 bases, and 7 bases lay between the germline ends. The CDR3 has 11 amino acids.

This chain links TRBV29-1 with TRBJ1-1, with TRBD1 matching 7 bases. This CDR3 contains 13 residues. V trimming: 0 bases; J trimming: 6 bases; junction bases outside the gene matches: 4. Germline V lookup: CDR1 SQVTM, CDR2 ANQGSEA. DNA for the CDR3: TGCAGCGTTGAAGACCTAGGGACAGCTGAAGCTTTCTTT. Its translation is CSVEDLGTAEAFF.

The chain carries TRBV9 and TRBJ2-3; D gene uncertain. V gave up 4 bases and J gave up 6 bases, with 12 bases separating them. CDR1 is SGDLS and CDR2 is YYNGEE in the germline V gene. The length of the CDR3 is 13 residues. Here the CDR3 DNA reads TGTGCCAGCAGCACCGGAGTGCCGGATACGCAGTATTTT. Its translation: CASSTGVPDTQYF.

V usage is TRBV29-1 and J usage is TRBJ2-7, with D maybe TRBD1 (6 bases). Trimming took 0 bases from V and 3 from J, leaving 6 bases between them. Looked up from germline, CDR1 is SQVTM and CDR2 is ANQGSEA. This CDR3 has 12 amino acids. CDR3 nucleotides: TGCAGCGTTGAAGACAGGGGCTACGAGCAGTACTTC. It specifies CSVEDRGYEQYF.

The rearrangement links TRBV30 to TRBJ2-5, with 10 bases lining up with TRBD2. J gave up 5 bases and V 5 bases, and 5 bases lay outside the gene matches. This CDR3 contains 13 residues. Germline-derived CDR1 and CDR2 are GTSNPN and SVGIG (reference sequence). The CDR3 sequence is CAWSSGSTETQYF. CDR3 coding DNA: TGTGCCTGGTCTAGCGGGAGTACGGAGACCCAGTACTTC.

The genes are TRBV11-2 and TRBJ1-1; 7 bases line up with TRBD1. The CDR3 covers 15 residues. V shed 7 bases, J shed 3 bases, and the junction held 11 bases outside the gene matches. Per the germline V gene, CDR1 is SGHAT and CDR2 is FQNNGV. The CDR3, as DNA: TGTGCCAGCACCCCCCCGACAGGGTTGGACACTGAAGCTTTCTTT. Its protein is CASTPPTGLDTEAFF.

This clone was seen a few times. The chain recombines TRBV19 with TRBJ1-5; 11 bases are a match to TRBD1. Germline CDR1 and CDR2: LNHDA and SQIVND (reference sequence). The CDR3 extends over 17 amino acids. Unmatched junction bases numbered 13, after V lost 5 bases and J lost 7 bases. The CDR3 bases are TGTGCCAGTAGTTCCTCCCTGGGACAGGGGGTTTACCAGCCCCAGCATTTT. The encoded protein is CASSSSLGQGVYQPQHF.

The V call is TRBV27, the J call TRBJ1-6; D remains ambiguous. This CDR3 is 18 amino acids long. V was cut by 1 base and J by 6 bases, with 19 bases left in between. Germline CDR1 reads MNHEY; CDR2 reads SMNVEV (reference sequence). The CDR3 nucleotides are TGTGCCAGCAGTTTATTCCTGCCCAGACTAGGAATTAATTCACCCCTCCACTTT. It specifies CASSLFLPRLGINSPLHF.

J is TRBJ2-7 and V is TRBV27; D gene ambiguous. V lost 2 bases, J lost 6 bases, and 8 bases lay in between. CDR3 length: 12 amino acids. The germline V gene encodes CDR1 MNHEY and CDR2 SMNVEV (reference sequence). The CDR3 reads CASSLGQSEQYF. The CDR3 coding sequence is TGTGCCAGCAGTTTAGGGCAATCCGAGCAGTACTTC.

The chain is built from TRBV5-1 and TRBJ2-3, with D possibly TRBD2 on 6 matching bases. Trimming took 0 bases from V and 4 from J, leaving 9 bases between them. This CDR3 spans 14 amino acids. CDR1 SGHRS and CDR2 YFSETQ come from the germline V gene. CDR3 DNA sequence: TGCGCCAGCAGCTTGGCTACGGGAGCAGATACGCAGTATTTT. It encodes CASSLATGADTQYF.

The chain employs TRBV4-1 and TRBJ2-3; 8 bases fit TRBD2. The CDR3 length is 16 residues. Trimming at V came to 4 bases and at J to 2 bases, leaving 8 bases not matched to a gene. The germline V gene has CDR1 MGHRA and CDR2 YSYEKL. CDR3 in DNA: TGCGCCAGCAGCCTCAGCGGGGGTGCAGACACAGATACGCAGTATTTT. The encoded protein is CASSLSGGADTDTQYF.

The chain employs TRBV4-1 and TRBJ1-2; D ambiguous. The CDR3 runs 15 residues. V was pared by 1 base and J by 5 bases, with 14 bases between. Germline loops: CDR1 MGHRA, CDR2 YSYEKL. This CDR3 is CASSQVVGEGYGYTF. The DNA for the CDR3 is TGCGCCAGCAGCCAAGTTGTGGGCGAGGGATATGGCTACACCTTC.

At least ten counts were recorded for this clone. The genes are TRBV19 and TRBJ1-4; D is ambiguous. Looked up from germline, CDR1 is LNHDA and CDR2 is SQIVND (reference sequence). This CDR3 is built from 16 residues. The V and J ends lost 4 bases and 3 bases respectively, with 15 bases between them. Here the CDR3 reads CASSTGGGYANEKLFF. The CDR3, as DNA: TGTGCCAGTAGTACCGGTGGAGGGTATGCTAATGAAAAACTGTTTTTT.

The rearrangement uses TRBV5-6 and TRBJ2-1; no reliable D call. Germline CDR1 is SGHDT and CDR2 is YYEEEE. V gave up 0 bases and J gave up 0 bases, with 4 bases separating them. CDR3 size: 14 residues. The CDR3 loop is CASSLVRSYNEQFF. The CDR3 region has the DNA TGTGCCAGCAGCTTGGTGCGCTCCTACAATGAGCAGTTCTTC.

This clone was seen only once. The chain recombines TRBV27 with TRBJ2-3; 8 nucleotides line up with TRBD2. The V gene's germline CDR1 is MNHEY and CDR2 SMNVEV (reference sequence). This CDR3 is 14 amino acids long. After removal of 7 bases from V and 4 bases from J, the junction contained 7 bases not matched to a gene. Written as DNA, the CDR3 is TGTGCCAGCAACGGGGGGGTCAGGTCAGATACGCAGTATTTT. It encodes CASNGGVRSDTQYF.

This chain uses TRBV2 with TRBJ2-7; D unclear. V was pared by 5 bases and J by 4 bases, with 15 bases between. Per germline, CDR1 SNHLY and CDR2 FYNNEI. There are 14 residues in the CDR3. This chain's CDR3 is CASSSRSGLYEQYF. Here the CDR3 DNA reads TGTGCCAGCAGTTCCCGTTCAGGATTATACGAGCAGTACTTC.